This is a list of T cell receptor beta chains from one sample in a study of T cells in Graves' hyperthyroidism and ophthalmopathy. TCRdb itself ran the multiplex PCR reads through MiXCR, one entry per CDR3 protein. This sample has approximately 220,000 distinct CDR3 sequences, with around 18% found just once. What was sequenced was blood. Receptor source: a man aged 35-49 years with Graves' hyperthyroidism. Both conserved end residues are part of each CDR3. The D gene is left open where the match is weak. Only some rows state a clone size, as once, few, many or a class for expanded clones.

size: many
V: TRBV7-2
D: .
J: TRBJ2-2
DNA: TGTGCCAGCAGCCCGAGGACAGTGAACACCGGGGAGCTGTTTTTT
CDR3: CASSPRTVNTGELFF

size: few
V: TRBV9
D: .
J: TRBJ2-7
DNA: TGTGCCAGCAGCGTAAGGGACACCAAAACTTACGAGCAGTACTTC
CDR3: CASSVRDTKTYEQYF

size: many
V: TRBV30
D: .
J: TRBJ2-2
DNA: TGTGCCTGGAGTGTGCCAGGGCGAACGAACACCGGGGAGCTGTTTTTT
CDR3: CAWSVPGRTNTGELFF

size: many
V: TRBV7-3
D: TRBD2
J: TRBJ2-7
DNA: TGTGCCAAACATAGGGGGACTAGGGTGGGAGAGCAGTACTTC
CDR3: CAKHRGTRVGEQYF

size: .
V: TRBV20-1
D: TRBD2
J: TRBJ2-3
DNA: TGCAGTGCTAGTGGAACTAGCGGGGCCAGCACAGATACGCAGTATTTT
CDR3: CSASGTSGASTDTQYF

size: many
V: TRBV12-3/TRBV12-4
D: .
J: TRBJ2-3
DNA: TGTGCCAGCAGTTCAGATACGCAGTATTTT
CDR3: CASSSDTQYF

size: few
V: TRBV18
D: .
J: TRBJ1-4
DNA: TGTGCCAGCTCGCTTTGGGAGTTCGAGGAAAAACTGTTTTTT
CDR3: CASSLWEFEEKLFF

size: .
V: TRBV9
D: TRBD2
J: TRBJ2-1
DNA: TGTGCCAGCAGCGTAGGGGGCGGGAGCTCCTACAATGAGCAGTTCTTC
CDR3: CASSVGGGSSYNEQFF

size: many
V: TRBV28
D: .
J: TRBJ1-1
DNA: TGTGCCAGCAGTTTAGGGACGGAGAACACTGAAGCTTTCTTT
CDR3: CASSLGTENTEAFF

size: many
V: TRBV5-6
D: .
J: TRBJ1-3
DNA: TGTGCCAGCAGCTTGGAACAGCCCGAAGGAGACACCATATATTTT
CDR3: CASSLEQPEGDTIYF

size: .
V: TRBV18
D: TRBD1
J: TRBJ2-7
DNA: TGTGCCAGCTCACCGCTCGGACAGGCCTACGAGCAGTACTTC
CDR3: CASSPLGQAYEQYF

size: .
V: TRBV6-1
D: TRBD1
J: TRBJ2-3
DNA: TGTGCCAGCAGTGCCCGGGACAGAAGATACACAGATACGCAGTATTTT
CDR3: CASSARDRRYTDTQYF

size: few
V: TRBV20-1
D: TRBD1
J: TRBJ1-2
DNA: TGCAGTGCTAGACCACAGGGGGCCGATGGCTACACCTTC
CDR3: CSARPQGADGYTF

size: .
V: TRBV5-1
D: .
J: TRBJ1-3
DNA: TGCGCCAGCAGCTTGGACAGGGCCCGGTTGGGAAACACCATATATTTT
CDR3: CASSLDRARLGNTIYF

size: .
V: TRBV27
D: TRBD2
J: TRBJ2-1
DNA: TGTGCCAGCAGTGTGACTAGCGGGGGTGGCCATGAGCAGTTCTTC
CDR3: CASSVTSGGGHEQFF

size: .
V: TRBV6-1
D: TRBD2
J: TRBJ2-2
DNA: TGTGCCAGCGCGCTAGCGGGGGGGCACAACACCGGGGAGCTGTTTTTT
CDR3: CASALAGGHNTGELFF

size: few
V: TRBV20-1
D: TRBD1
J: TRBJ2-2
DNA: TGCAGTGCTAGAGATCGGACAGGGGCGGACACCGGGGAGCTGTTTTTT
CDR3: CSARDRTGADTGELFF

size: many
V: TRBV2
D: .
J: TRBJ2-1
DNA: TGTGCCAGCAGTAACCGACCCCATGAGCAGTTCTTC
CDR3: CASSNRPHEQFF

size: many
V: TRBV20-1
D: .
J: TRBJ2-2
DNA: TGCAGTGCTATCGTGCTGACCGGGGAGCTGTTTTTT
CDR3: CSAIVLTGELFF

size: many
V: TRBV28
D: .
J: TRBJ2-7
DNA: TGTGCCAGCAGAACCTACCAGGGTGGGGCCTACGAGCAGTACTTC
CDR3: CASRTYQGGAYEQYF

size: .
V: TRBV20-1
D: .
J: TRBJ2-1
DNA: TGCAGTGCTAGAGAGGGTTCAAGGATCTCCTACAATGAGCAGTTCTTC
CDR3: CSAREGSRISYNEQFF

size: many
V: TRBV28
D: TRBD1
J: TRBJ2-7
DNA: TGTGCCAGCAGCCCCGGGGGACAGGGGAAGCACGAGCAGTACTTC
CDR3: CASSPGGQGKHEQYF

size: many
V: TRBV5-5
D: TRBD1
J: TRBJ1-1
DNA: TGTGCCAGCAGCTTGGGCAGGGGGTTCACTGAAGCTTTCTTT
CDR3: CASSLGRGFTEAFF

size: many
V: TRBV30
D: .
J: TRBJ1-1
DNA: TGTGCCTGGAGTGTTCTGACATCTCGTCTCACTGAAGCTTTCTTT
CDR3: CAWSVLTSRLTEAFF

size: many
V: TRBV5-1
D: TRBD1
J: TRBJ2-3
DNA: TGCGCCAGCAGCTTGGAGGGACAGGGGAGCACAGATACGCAGTATTTT
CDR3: CASSLEGQGSTDTQYF

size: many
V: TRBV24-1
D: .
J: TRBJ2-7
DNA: TGTGCCACCAGTGACTCCGGACAGATCCACGAGCAGTACTTC
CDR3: CATSDSGQIHEQYF

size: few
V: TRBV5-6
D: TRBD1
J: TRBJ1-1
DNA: TGTGCCAGCAGCTTGAGGGTCTACAGGGGGGACACGAACACTGAAGCTTTCTTT
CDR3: CASSLRVYRGDTNTEAFF

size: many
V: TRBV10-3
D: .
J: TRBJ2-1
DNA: TGTGCCATCACCCGCGACAAGGGATTGGGCAATGAGCAGTTCTTC
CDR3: CAITRDKGLGNEQFF

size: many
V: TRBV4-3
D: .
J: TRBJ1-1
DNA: TGCGCCAGCAGCCAACGGGGGAACACTGAAGCTTTCTTT
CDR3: CASSQRGNTEAFF

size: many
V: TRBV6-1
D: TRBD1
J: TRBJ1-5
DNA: TGTGCCAGCCAGGGGGCGGGAAGCAATCAGCCCCAGCATTTT
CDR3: CASQGAGSNQPQHF

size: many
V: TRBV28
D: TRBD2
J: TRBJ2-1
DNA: TGTGCCAGCACCACCGGGACTAGTTTAAATGAGCAGTTCTTC
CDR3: CASTTGTSLNEQFF

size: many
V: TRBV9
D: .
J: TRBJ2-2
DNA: TGTGCCAGCAGCGAGTCCGGCGGGGAGCTGTTTTTT
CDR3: CASSESGGELFF

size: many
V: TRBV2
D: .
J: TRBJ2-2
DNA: TGTGCCAGCAGTGTGAAGCGAACGAACACCGGGGAGCTGTTTTTT
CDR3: CASSVKRTNTGELFF

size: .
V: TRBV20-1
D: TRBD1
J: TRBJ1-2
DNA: TGCAGTGCTGGTAGAGGACAGGGGCTTAACTATGGCTACACTTTC
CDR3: CSAGRGQGLNYGYTF

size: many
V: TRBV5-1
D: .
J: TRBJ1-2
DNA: TGCGCCAGCAGCTTAAATGCCGGGAACTATGGCTACACCTTC
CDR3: CASSLNAGNYGYTF

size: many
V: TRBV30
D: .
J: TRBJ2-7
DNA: TGTGCCTCGGGACGGGAAACCTACGAGCAGTACTTC
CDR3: CASGRETYEQYF

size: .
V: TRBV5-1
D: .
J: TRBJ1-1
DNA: TGCGCCAGCAGGTTGTCTCCTCTCACTGAAGCTTTCTTT
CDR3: CASRLSPLTEAFF

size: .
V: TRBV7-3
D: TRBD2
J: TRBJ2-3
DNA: TGTGCCAGCAGTACGGGACTAGCGGGGGGGCGAGATACGCAGTATTTT
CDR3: CASSTGLAGGRDTQYF

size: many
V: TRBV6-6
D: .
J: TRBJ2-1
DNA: TGTGCCAGCAGTTACGGCGGATCCTACAATGAGCAGTTCTTC
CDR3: CASSYGGSYNEQFF

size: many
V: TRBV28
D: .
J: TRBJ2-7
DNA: TGTGCCAGCAGTTTAGTTGGGACATCTTCCTACGAGCAGTACTTC
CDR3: CASSLVGTSSYEQYF

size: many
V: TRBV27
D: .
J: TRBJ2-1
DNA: TGTGCCAGCAGTTTAGCAGAAGGGGTCTCCAATGAGCAGTTCTTC
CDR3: CASSLAEGVSNEQFF

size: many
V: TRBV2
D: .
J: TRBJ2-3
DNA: TGTGCCACCCACCAGTTTAGCACAGATACGCAGTATTTT
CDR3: CATHQFSTDTQYF

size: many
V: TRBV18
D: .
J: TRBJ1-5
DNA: TGTGCCAGCTGTACAGGTACCAATCAGCCCCAGCATTTT
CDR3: CASCTGTNQPQHF

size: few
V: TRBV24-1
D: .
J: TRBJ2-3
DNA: .
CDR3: CATSDLVGLGTDTRYF

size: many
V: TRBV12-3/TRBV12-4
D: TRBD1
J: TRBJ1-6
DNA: TGTGCCAGCAGCCAAGGACAGGCGGGGAATTCACCCCTCCACTTT
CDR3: CASSQGQAGNSPLHF

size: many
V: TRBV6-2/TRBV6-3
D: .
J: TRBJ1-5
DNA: TGTGCCAGCATCCGGCGGGGGGGCAATCAGCCCCAGCATTTT
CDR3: CASIRRGGNQPQHF

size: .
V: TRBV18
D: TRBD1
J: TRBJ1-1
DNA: TGTGCCAGCTCACCATTAGCGTACAGGGGAGCTTTCTTT
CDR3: CASSPLAYRGAFF

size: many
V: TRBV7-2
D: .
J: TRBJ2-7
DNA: TGTGCCAGCAGCTTAGGGCCAGGGGACGAGCAGTACTTC
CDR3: CASSLGPGDEQYF

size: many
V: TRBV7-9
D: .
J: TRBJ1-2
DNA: TGTGCCAGCAGCTTAGGCGGCAGCGCTTATGGCTACACCTTC
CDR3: CASSLGGSAYGYTF

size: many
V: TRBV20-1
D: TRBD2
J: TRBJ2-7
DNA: TGCAGTGCTAGTTCCCTAGCGGGGTACTCCTACGAGCAGTACTTC
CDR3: CSASSLAGYSYEQYF

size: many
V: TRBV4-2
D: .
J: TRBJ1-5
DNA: TGTGCCAGCAGCCAAGATCGGCTGGGAGGACCCCAGCATTTT
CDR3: CASSQDRLGGPQHF

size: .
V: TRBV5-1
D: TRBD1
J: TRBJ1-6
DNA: TGCGCCAGCAGAGGACAGGCGAGCTCCTATAATTCACCCCTCCACTTT
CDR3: CASRGQASSYNSPLHF

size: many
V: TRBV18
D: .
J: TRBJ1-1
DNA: TGTGCCAGCTCATCGTCCCGGGACATGAACACTGAAGCTTTCTTT
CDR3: CASSSSRDMNTEAFF

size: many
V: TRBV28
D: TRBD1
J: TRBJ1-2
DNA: TGTGCCAACTTCGACAGGGGGACCTATGGCTACACCTTC
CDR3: CANFDRGTYGYTF

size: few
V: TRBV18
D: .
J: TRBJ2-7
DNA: TGTGCCAGCTCAGCGGGACCGGATTCCTCCGAGCAGTACTTC
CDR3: CASSAGPDSSEQYF

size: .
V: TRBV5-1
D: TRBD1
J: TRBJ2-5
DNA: TGCGCCAGCAGCTCGCCCCGACAGGGCGAGACCCAGTACTTC
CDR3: CASSSPRQGETQYF

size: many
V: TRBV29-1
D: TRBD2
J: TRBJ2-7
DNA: TGCAGCGTTGAAGATCGGGGAGGGAGCTCCTACGAGCAGTACTTC
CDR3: CSVEDRGGSSYEQYF

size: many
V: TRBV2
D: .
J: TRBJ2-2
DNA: TGTGCCAGCGCCTTGAACACCGGGGAGCTGCTTTTT
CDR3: CASALNTGELLF